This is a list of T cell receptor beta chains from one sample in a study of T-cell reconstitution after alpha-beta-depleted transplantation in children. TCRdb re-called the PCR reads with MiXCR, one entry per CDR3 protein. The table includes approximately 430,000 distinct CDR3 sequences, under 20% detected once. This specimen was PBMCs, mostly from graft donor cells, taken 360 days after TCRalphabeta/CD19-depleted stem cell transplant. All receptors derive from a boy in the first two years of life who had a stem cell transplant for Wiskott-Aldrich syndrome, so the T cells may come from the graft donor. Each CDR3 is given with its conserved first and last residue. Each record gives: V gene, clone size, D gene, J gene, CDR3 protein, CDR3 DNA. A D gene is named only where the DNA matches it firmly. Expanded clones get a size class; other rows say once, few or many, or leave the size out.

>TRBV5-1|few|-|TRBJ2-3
CASSFGGFWDTQYF
TGCGCCAGCAGCTTTGGGGGGTTCTGGGATACGCAGTATTTT
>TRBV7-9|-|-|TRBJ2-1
CASSPRADFLEQFF
TGTGCCAGCAGCCCTAGAGCGGACTTTCTAGAGCAGTTCTTC
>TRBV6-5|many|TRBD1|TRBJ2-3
CASSYSVPAGTGTDTQYF
TGTGCCAGCAGTTATTCGGTACCTGCCGGGACAGGGACAGATACGCAGTATTTT
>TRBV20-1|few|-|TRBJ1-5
CSASTGNQPQHF
TGCAGTGCTAGTACAGGGAATCAGCCCCAGCATTTT
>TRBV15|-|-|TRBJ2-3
CATSRGNPGTDTQYF
TGTGCCACCAGCAGAGGAAACCCGGGGACAGATACGCAGTATTTT
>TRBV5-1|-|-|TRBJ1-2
CASSLGPSYGYTF
TGCGCCAGCAGCTTGGGTCCTTCTTATGGCTACACCTTC
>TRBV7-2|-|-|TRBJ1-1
CASSLRGARMNTEAFF
TGTGCCAGCAGCCTCAGGGGCGCCAGGATGAACACTGAAGCTTTCTTT
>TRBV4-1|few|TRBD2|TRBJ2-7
CASSQLQGLADHEQYF
TGCGCCAGCAGCCAGTTACAGGGACTAGCGGATCACGAGCAGTACTTC
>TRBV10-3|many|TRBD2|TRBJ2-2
CAISDPGGGTGELFF
TGTGCCATCAGTGATCCGGGGGGAGGAACCGGGGAGCTGTTTTTT
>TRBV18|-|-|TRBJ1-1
CASSPGNRVNTEAFF
TGTGCCAGCTCACCGGGAAACAGGGTGAACACTGAAGCTTTCTTT
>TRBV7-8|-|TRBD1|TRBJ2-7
CASSLLTGNPYEQYF
TGTGCCAGCAGCTTGCTGACAGGGAACCCCTACGAGCAGTACTTC
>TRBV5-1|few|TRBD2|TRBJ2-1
CASSRTSGKYNEQFF
TGCGCCAGCAGCCGGACTAGCGGGAAGTACAATGAGCAGTTCTTC
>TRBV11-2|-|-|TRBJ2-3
CASSLRPAGLTSTDTQYF
TGTGCCAGCAGCCTAAGGCCGGCAGGACTGACTAGCACAGATACGCAGTATTTT
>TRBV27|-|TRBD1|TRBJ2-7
CASSPIWGQGPYEQYF
TGTGCCAGCAGTCCCATATGGGGACAGGGGCCCTACGAGCAGTACTTC
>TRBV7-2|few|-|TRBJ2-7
CASSPPGRRDYEQYF
TGTGCCAGCAGTCCCCCGGGACGGAGGGACTACGAGCAGTACTTC
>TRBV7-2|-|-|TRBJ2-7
CASSLGGRTYEQYF
TGTGCCAGCAGCTTAGGTGGGCGGACCTACGAGCAGTACTTC
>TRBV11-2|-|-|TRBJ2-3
CASSFERERGGRTDTQYF
TGTGCCAGCAGCTTCGAGAGAGAACGAGGGGGGCGGACAGATACGCAGTATTTT
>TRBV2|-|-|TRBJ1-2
CASSERTNYGYTF
TGTGCCAGCAGTGAAAGGACCAACTATGGCTACACCTTC
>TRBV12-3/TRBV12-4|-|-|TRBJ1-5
CASSFRTVNQPQHF
TGTGCCAGCAGTTTCCGGACAGTGAATCAGCCCCAGCATTTT
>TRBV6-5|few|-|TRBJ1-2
CASRATAGGYTF
TGTGCCAGCAGGGCGACAGCCGGTGGCTACACCTTC
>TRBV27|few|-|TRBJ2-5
CASSLGVIGTQYF
TGTGCCAGCAGTTTAGGAGTTATTGGGACCCAGTACTTC
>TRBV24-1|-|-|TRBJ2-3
CATSDSSDTQYF
TGTGCCACCAGTGATTCATCAGATACGCAGTATTTT